The 6 T cell receptor beta chains in this list originate from one sample, sequenced in a study of control samples from healthy donors and cancer patients. Using immunoSEQ multiplex PCR, the repertoire was profiled, and TCRdb retains in-frame clones only, with some absent. Of 110,000 to 150,000 clones in the sample, roughly 94% were seen once. Specimen: PBMCs. These receptor sequences come from a man in his fifties or sixties with colorectal cancer.

The genes are TRBV19 and TRBJ1-5; 7 bases agree with TRBD1. Per germline, CDR1 LNHDA and CDR2 SQIVND (reference sequence). V trimming: 6 bases; J trimming: 4 bases; junction bases outside the gene matches: 6. The CDR3 consists of 14 residues. The CDR3 DNA is TGTGCCAGTAGGGAGGGACAGATAAATCAGCCCCAGCATTTT. The encoded protein is CASREGQINQPQHF.

The chain links TRBV11-2 to TRBJ2-5; D is unresolved. There are 12 residues in the CDR3. Between the trimmed V and J ends, which lost 2 bases and 2 bases, there was a span of 3 bases. In germline, CDR1 is SGHAT, CDR2 FQNNGV. For the CDR3, the DNA is TGTGCCAGCAGCTTAAGGCAAGAGACCCAGTACTTC. This encodes CASSLRQETQYF.

This rearrangement joins TRBV23-1 to TRBJ1-5, with D tentatively TRBD1 (6 bases). TRBV23-1 carries the ORF label, with uncertain function. V was clipped by 7 bases and J by 7 bases, with 20 bases between them. The CDR3 sequence is 15 residues long. The CDR3: CASTHKRGGRQPQHF. CDR3 nucleotides: TGCGCCAGCACTCACAAGCGCGGGGGCCGCCAGCCCCAGCATTTT.

This chain joins TRBV5-5 and TRBJ1-3; tentative D call: TRBD1 (6 bases). Germline-derived CDR1 and CDR2 are SGHKS and YYEKEE (reference sequence). V lost 1 base to trimming and J lost 1 base, with 12 bases between them. The CDR3 spans 16 residues. The CDR3 here is CASSLWGRQSGNTIYF. DNA of the CDR3: TGTGCCAGCAGCTTGTGGGGGCGCCAGTCTGGAAACACCATATATTTT.

V is TRBV19 and J is TRBJ2-1; 7 positions match TRBD1. Trimming at V came to 0 bases and at J to 2 bases, leaving 7 bases not matched to a gene. The CDR3 is 17 amino acids. CDR1 LNHDA and CDR2 SQIVND come from the germline V gene (reference sequence). The DNA of the CDR3 is TGTGCCAGTAGTATAGAGGACAGGCCGGCCGCCTACAATGAGCAGTTCTTC. Translated: CASSIEDRPAAYNEQFF.

This chain uses TRBV3-1 (or the pseudogene TRBV3-2) with TRBJ1-4; no clear D. This CDR3 is built from 13 residues. Germline V gene lookup returns CDR1 LGHDT and CDR2 YNNKEL (reference sequence). Deletions cut 1 base from V and 4 bases from J, with 4 bases between. The CDR3 here is CASSQGDNEKLFF. In DNA, the CDR3 is TGTGCCAGCAGCCAAGGGGATAATGAAAAACTGTTTTTT.